This T cell receptor (beta chain) was sequenced during a study of T cells in tuberculosis. Study background: T cells were selected with CD1B tetramers loaded with glucose monomycolate. Findings and limits, study-wide: Active tuberculosis alpha repertoires lay closer to GMM-specific TCRs than controls'.

Adolescents were screened for latent TB by skin test and IGRA. Here immunoSEQ multiplex PCR was the method, and the copy in TCRdb shows in-frame clones only, minus some. The profile shows roughly 41,000 clones, 90% to 95% of them singletons. Germline V gene data show CDR1 as SGHKS and CDR2 as YYEKEE (reference sequence). V shed 6 bases and J shed 2 bases, with 15 bases lying between them. The CDR3 extends over 15 amino acids. Comment on this clone: Its antigen is unidentified.

Specimen: PBMCs. This TCR was sampled from a donor aged 10-29 years with latent tuberculosis or without tuberculosis infection. Some clones in this sample may be carry-over from other donors' samples. The chain employs TRBV5-5 and TRBJ2-1; tentatively, D is TRBD1 (6 bases). The CDR3 DNA reads TGTGCCAGCAACATCCGGACAGTTACCTACAATGAGCAGTTCTTC. It specifies CASNIRTVTYNEQFF.